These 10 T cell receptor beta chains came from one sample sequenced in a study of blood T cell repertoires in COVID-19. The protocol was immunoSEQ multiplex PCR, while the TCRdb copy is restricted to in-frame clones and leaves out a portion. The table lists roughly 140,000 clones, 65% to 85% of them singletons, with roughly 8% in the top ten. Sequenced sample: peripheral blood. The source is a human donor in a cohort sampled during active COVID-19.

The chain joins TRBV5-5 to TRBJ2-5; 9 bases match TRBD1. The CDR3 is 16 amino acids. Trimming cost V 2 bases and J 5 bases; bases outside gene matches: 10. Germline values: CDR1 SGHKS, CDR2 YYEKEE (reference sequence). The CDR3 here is CASSFGQGKSQETQYF. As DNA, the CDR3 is TGTGCCAGCAGCTTCGGACAGGGGAAGTCTCAGGAGACCCAGTACTTC. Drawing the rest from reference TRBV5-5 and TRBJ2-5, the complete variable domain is DAGVTQSPTHLIKTRGQQVTLRCSPISGHKSVSWYQQVLGQGPQFIFQYYEKEERGRGNFPDRFSARQFPNYSSELNVNALLLGDSALYLCASSFGQGKSQETQYFGPGTRLLVL.

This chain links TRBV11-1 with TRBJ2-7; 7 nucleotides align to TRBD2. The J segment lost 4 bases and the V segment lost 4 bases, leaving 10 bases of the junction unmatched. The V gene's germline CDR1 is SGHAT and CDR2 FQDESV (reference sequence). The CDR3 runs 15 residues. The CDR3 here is CASSSRPGLNYEQYF. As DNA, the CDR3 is TGTGCCAGCAGCTCCCGTCCGGGACTAAATTACGAGCAGTACTTC.

The CDR3 reads CASSLAQERGLFF. For the CDR3, the DNA is TGTGCCAGCAGCTTAGCGCAAGAGCGTGGACTGTTTTTT. The V and J genes are TRBV7-8 and TRBJ1-4; D is undetermined. The ends were cut back, 0 bases at V and 13 bases at J, with 12 bases in the middle. This CDR3 is built from 13 residues. Germline CDR1 is SGHVS and CDR2 is FQNEAQ. Drawing the rest from reference TRBV7-8 and TRBJ1-4, the complete variable domain is GAGVSQSPRYKVAKRGQDVALRCDPISGHVSLFWYQQALGQGPEFLTYFQNEAQLDKSGLPSDRFFAERPEGSVSTLKIQRTQQEDSAVYLCASSLAQERGLFFGSGTQLSVL.

CDR3 DNA: TGTGCTAGTGGTTCGACAGGGGGCGCGGGGGAGCAGTACTTC. Its translation is CASGSTGGAGEQYF. The chain employs TRBV12-5 and TRBJ2-7; TRBD1 matches at 10 bases. Per the germline V gene, CDR1 is LGHNT and CDR2 is FRNRAP. J was trimmed by 7 bases and V by 4 bases; bases with no gene match: 7. The CDR3 sequence is 14 residues long.

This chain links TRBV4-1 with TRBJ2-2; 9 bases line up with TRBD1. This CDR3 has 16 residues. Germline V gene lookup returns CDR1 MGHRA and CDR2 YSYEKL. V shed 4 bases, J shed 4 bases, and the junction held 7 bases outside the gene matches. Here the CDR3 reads CASSLLQGAVTGELFF. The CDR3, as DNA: TGCGCCAGCAGCCTTCTACAGGGGGCGGTCACCGGGGAGCTGTTTTTT.

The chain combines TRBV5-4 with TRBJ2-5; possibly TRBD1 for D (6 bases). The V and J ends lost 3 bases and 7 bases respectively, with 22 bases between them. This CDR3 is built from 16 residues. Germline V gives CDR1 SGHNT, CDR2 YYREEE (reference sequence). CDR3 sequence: CASSYSGTRGLGTQYF. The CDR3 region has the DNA TGTGCCAGCAGCTACAGTGGGACACGGGGCCTCGGGACCCAGTACTTC.

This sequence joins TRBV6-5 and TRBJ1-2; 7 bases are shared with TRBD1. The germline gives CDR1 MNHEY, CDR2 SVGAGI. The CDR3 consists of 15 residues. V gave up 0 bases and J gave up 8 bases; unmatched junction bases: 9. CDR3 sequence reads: CASSYSVAGGRGYTF. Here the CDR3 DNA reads TGTGCCAGCAGTTACTCGGTTGCAGGGGGACGCGGCTACACCTTC.

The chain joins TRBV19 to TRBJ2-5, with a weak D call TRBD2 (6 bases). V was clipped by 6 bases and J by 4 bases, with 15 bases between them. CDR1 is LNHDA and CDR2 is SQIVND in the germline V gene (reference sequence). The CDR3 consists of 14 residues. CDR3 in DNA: TGTGCCAGTAGCGCTGGAGGGACGGGAGAGACCCAGTACTTC. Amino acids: CASSAGGTGETQYF.

In DNA form, the CDR3 reads TGTGCCAGCAGGTTGGACAGGGGCTCCTACGAGCAGTACTTC. As protein: CASRLDRGSYEQYF. The genes are TRBV6-5 and TRBJ2-7, with 9 positions matching TRBD1. Germline V gives CDR1 MNHEY, CDR2 SVGAGI. Trimming cost V 6 bases and J 0 bases; bases outside gene matches: 3. This CDR3 has 14 residues.

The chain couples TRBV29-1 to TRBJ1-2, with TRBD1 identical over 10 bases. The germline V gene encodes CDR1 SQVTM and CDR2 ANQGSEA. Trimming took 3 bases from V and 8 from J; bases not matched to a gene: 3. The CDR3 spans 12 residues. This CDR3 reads CSVETGGGGYTF. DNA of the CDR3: TGCAGCGTTGAGACAGGGGGCGGCGGCTACACCTTC.